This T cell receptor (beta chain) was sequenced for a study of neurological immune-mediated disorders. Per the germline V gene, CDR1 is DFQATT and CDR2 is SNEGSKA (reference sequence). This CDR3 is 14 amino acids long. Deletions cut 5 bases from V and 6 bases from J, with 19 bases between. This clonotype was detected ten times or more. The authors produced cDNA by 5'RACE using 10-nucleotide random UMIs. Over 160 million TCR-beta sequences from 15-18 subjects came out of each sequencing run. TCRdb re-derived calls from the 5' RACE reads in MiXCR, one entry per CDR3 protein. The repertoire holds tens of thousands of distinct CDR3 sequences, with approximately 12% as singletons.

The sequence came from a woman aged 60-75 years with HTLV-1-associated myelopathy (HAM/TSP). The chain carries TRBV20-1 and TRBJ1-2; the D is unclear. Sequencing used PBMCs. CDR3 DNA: TGCAGTGCTGAGGTCCGCGGGCAGAACGATGGCTACACCTTC. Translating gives CSAEVRGQNDGYTF.